These 7 T cell receptor beta chains share one sample of origin, sequenced in a study of T cells in Graves' hyperthyroidism and ophthalmopathy. TCR beta CDR3 regions were amplified from RNA. Primed by the HTBI set, a first-round RT-PCR was run on the TCR CDR3. Each CDR3 protein gets one entry after TCRdb re-called the multiplex PCR reads with MiXCR. The data show some 510,000 distinct CDR3 sequences, under 25% seen once. Source material: blood. The receptor set was obtained from a man between 18 and 35 years old with Graves' hyperthyroidism.

Of note for this clonotype: A much larger clone lies a single base off, so this may be a read error. The rearrangement links TRBV12-3 or TRBV12-4 to TRBJ2-7; D tentatively reads TRBD1 or TRBD2 (5 bases each). This CDR3 region has 14 residues. Trimming stripped 5 bases from V and 6 bases from J, with 17 bases between. The CDR3 DNA follows: TGTGCCAGCAGTACAGCCGGGGCGCCTGGCGAGCAGTACGTC. It codes for CASSTAGAPGEQYV.

This clonotype has a count of ten or more. The rearrangement links TRBV6-6 to TRBJ2-5, with 10 nucleotides matching TRBD1. There are 15 residues in the CDR3. Germline V CDR1 and CDR2: MNHNY, SVGAGI (reference sequence). J lost 5 bases, V lost 5 bases, and 8 bases had no gene match. The DNA for the CDR3 is TGTGCCAGCAGTCGGGACAGGGGCAGGGTGGAGACCCAGTACTTC. Its translation: CASSRDRGRVETQYF.

Only one count was recorded for this clonotype. This sequence joins TRBV24-1 and TRBJ1-5; 7 nucleotides agree with TRBD1. J gave up 7 bases and V 9 bases, and 23 bases lay outside the gene matches. The CDR3 length is 18 residues. Germline CDR1 and CDR2: KGHDR and SFDVKD. The CDR3 DNA follows: TGTGCCACCCACCAACGACGGACAGGCCAGGACTGCCGACAGCCCCAGCATTTT. This translates into CATHQRRTGQDCRQPQHF.

This clonotype was found a few times. This chain uses TRBV6-1 with TRBJ1-6; a possible D gene is TRBD1 (5 bases). Trimming took off 6 bases at V and 5 bases at J, with 11 bases between the two ends. Germline values: CDR1 MNHNS, CDR2 SASEGT. This CDR3 has 14 residues. The CDR3 nucleotides are TGTGCCAGCAGCCCGGGACTGAATAATTCACCCCTCCACTTT. Protein sequence: CASSPGLNNSPLHF.

This rearrangement joins TRBV6-1 to TRBJ1-5, with a possible D match to TRBD1 (5 bases). The length of the CDR3 is 14 residues. Looked up from germline, CDR1 is MNHNS and CDR2 is SASEGT. Trimming removed 8 bases at V and 2 bases at J, with 13 bases between. CDR3 in amino acids: CASLKGLGNQPQHF. CDR3 DNA: TGTGCCAGCCTCAAGGGGCTTGGCAATCAGCCCCAGCATTTT.

This clonotype was observed a handful of times. The CDR3 loop is CASSRRQQNTEAFF. The CDR3 nucleotides read TGTGCCAGCTCACGGCGACAACAGAACACTGAAGCTTTCTTT. The V and J genes are TRBV18 and TRBJ1-1; no clear D gene. V lost 4 bases to trimming and J lost 1 base, with 10 bases between them. This CDR3 spans 14 amino acids. Germline CDR1 KGHSH, CDR2 LQKENI.

This clonotype came up many times. The rearrangement uses TRBV7-7 and TRBJ2-2; D may be TRBD2 (6 bases). Germline CDR1 is SSHAT and CDR2 is FNYEAQ (reference sequence). The V and J ends lost 5 bases and 7 bases respectively, with 17 bases between them. The CDR3 is 15 residues long. CDR3 protein: CASSIDSGGVGELFF. The CDR3 nucleotides are TGTGCCAGCAGCATAGACTCTGGAGGGGTCGGGGAGCTGTTTTTT.